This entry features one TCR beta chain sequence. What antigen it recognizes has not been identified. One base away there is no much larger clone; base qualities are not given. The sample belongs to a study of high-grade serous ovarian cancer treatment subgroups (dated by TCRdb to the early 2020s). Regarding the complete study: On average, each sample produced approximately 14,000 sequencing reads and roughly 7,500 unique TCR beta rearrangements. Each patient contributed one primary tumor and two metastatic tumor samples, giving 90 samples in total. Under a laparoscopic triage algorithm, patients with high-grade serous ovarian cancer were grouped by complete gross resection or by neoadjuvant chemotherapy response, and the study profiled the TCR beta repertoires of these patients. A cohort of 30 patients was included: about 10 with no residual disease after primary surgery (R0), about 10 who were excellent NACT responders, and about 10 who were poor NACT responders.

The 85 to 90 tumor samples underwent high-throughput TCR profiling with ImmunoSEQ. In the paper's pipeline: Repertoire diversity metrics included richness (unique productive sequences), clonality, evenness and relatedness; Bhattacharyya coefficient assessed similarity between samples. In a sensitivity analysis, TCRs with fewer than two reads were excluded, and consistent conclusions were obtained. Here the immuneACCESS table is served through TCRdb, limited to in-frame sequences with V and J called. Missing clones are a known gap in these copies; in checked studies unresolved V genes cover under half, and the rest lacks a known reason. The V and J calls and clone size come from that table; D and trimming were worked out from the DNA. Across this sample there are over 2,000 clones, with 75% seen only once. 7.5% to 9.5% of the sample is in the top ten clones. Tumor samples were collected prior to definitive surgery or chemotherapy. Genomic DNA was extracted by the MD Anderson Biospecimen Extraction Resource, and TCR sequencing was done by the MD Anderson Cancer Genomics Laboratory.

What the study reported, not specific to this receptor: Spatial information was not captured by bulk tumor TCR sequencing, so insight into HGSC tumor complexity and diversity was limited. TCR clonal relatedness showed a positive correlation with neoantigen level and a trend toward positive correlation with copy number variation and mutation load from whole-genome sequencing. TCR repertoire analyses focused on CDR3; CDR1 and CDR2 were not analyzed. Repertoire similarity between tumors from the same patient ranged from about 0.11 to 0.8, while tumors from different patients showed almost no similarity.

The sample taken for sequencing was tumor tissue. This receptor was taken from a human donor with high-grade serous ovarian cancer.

The CDR3 protein: CASSSAPDRGNQHF. The nucleotide sequence reads as follows: TGTGCCAGCAGTTCCGCTCCGGACAGGGGAAATCAACATTTT. The chain is encoded by TRBV6-5 joined to TRBJ1-5; the junction holds 9 bases that match TRBD1. The CDR3, from cysteine to phenylalanine, totals 14 residues. Just the 42-base CDR3 DNA is kept, in frame starting at base 1. V is trimmed back by 4 bases and J by 16 bases, and the junction contains 14 bases that no gene match accounts for. Reading the germline V gene gives CDR1 MNHEY and CDR2 SVGAGI.